The clone carrying this T cell receptor (beta chain) was seen ten or more times. Its target is not known. The time point was: longitudinal time-point 3. It was from 2 million PBMCs stored at -80 C that the unsorted libraries were obtained. This sample is drawn from a study of neurological immune-mediated disorders. Study-wide findings and caveats: Whereas HTLV-1-associated myelopathy showed the most TCR clonal expansion, multiple sclerosis showed the least, with levels below those of healthy controls.

5'RACE employing 10-nucleotide random UMIs yielded the cDNA. A single record per CDR3 protein comes from TCRdb applying MiXCR to the 5' RACE reads. Altogether approximately 100,000 distinct CDR3 sequences are present, approximately 11% being singletons, with the ten largest covering around 3.3%. The specimen was PBMCs. This clonotype was obtained from a female donor with HTLV-1-associated myelopathy (HAM/TSP).

The CDR3 DNA sequence: TGTGCCAGCAGCTGGACTAGCGGGGGCCACGAGCAGTACTTC. Encoded protein: CASSWTSGGHEQYF. The rearrangement uses TRBV7-2 and TRBJ2-7; 13 nucleotides agree with TRBD2. The CDR3 contains 14 residues. Germline CDR1 reads SGHTA; CDR2 reads FQGNSA. V trimming: 4 bases; J trimming: 5 bases; junction bases outside the gene matches: 2.